These 15 T cell receptor beta chains originate from one sample sequenced in a study of blood T cells in healthy people across ages. A J-beta primer mix and a sample-barcoded 5' primer were used in a second PCR of about 7 to 12 cycles. TCRdb independently ran MiXCR on the 5' RACE reads; one entry per CDR3 protein. The sample contains about 1,800,000 distinct CDR3 sequences, 28% of which appear only once. Sequencing input: blood. All receptors come from a woman aged 25 to 39 in good health.

The table lists this clonotype with a count of one. The V call is TRBV2, the J call TRBJ1-5; 8 nucleotides line up with TRBD1. The CDR3 sequence is 15 residues long. V dropped 4 bases and J dropped 2; count of bases not matched to a gene: 4. From germline, CDR1 is SNHLY and CDR2 FYNNEI. CDR3 loop: CASSAGGRGNQPQHF. The CDR3 DNA is TGTGCCAGCAGTGCAGGGGGCCGAGGCAATCAGCCCCAGCATTTT. Full variable domain (outside the CDR3, taken from reference TRBV2 and TRBJ1-5): EPEVTQTPSHQVTQMGQEVILRCVPISNHLYFYWYRQILGQKVEFLVSFYNNEISEKSEIFDDQFSVERPDGSNFTLKIRSTKLEDSAMYFCASSAGGRGNQPQHFGDGTRLSIL.

The chain combines TRBV7-9 with TRBJ2-3, with D perhaps matching TRBD2 (6 bases). The V end lost 5 bases, the J end lost 2 bases, and 17 bases lay between the germline ends. Germline CDR1 reads SEHNR; CDR2 reads FQNEAQ (reference sequence). The CDR3 covers 16 residues. CDR3 region: CASSPRGTSYTDTQYF. In nucleotides, the CDR3 is TGTGCCAGCAGCCCCCGAGGGACTTCTTACACAGATACGCAGTATTTT.

This clonotype was recorded at least ten times. The genes are TRBV5-1 and TRBJ2-7, with 12 bases identical to TRBD2. Germline-derived CDR1 and CDR2 are SGHRS and YFSETQ. The V segment lost 4 bases and the J segment 0 bases; nucleotides outside the gene matches: 2. This CDR3 is 15 amino acids long. The CDR3 DNA reads TGCGCCAGCAGCAAGACTAGCGGGAGCTCCTACGAGCAGTACTTC. Protein sequence: CASSKTSGSSYEQYF.

This clonotype was picked up a small number of times. The rearrangement joins TRBV12-3 or TRBV12-4 to TRBJ1-5; D might be TRBD1 (5 bases). V lost 7 bases and J lost 4, with 14 bases in between. This CDR3 is built from 14 residues. CDR3 sequence reads: CASTWAAGNQPQHF. In nucleotides, the CDR3 is TGTGCCAGCACCTGGGCGGCAGGGAATCAGCCCCAGCATTTT.

The gene calls are TRBV18 and TRBJ2-3, with unresolved D. Trimming shortened V by 3 bases and J by 3 bases, and 19 bases separated the two germline ends. The CDR3 is made up of 17 amino acids. Germline loops: CDR1 KGHSH, CDR2 LQKENI. The CDR3 DNA is TGTGCCAGCTCACCGGTCGACATACTGACTGCGACAGATACGCAGTATTTT. It encodes CASSPVDILTATDTQYF.

The V and J genes are TRBV29-1 and TRBJ2-1; 7 nucleotides match TRBD1. J lost 10 bases, V lost 2 bases, and 8 bases had no gene match. Germline loops: CDR1 SQVTM, CDR2 ANQGSEA. CDR3 length: 13 residues. CDR3 protein: CSVEWTGLMEQFF. Written as DNA, the CDR3 is TGCAGCGTTGAATGGACAGGCCTAATGGAGCAGTTCTTC.

This rearrangement joins TRBV2 to TRBJ2-3; 10 nucleotides align to TRBD1. Looked up from germline, CDR1 is SNHLY and CDR2 is FYNNEI. V trimming: 5 bases; J trimming: 9 bases; junction bases outside the gene matches: 5. This CDR3 comprises 13 residues. The CDR3 protein is CASSLQDRGTQYF. CDR3 bases: TGTGCCAGCAGTCTACAGGACAGGGGGACGCAGTATTTT.

CDR3 residues: CASSYSSWVGEQYF. CDR3 DNA: TGTGCCAGCAGTTACTCGAGCTGGGTAGGGGAGCAGTACTTC. The chain couples TRBV6-6 to TRBJ2-7; D call uncertain. The CDR3 has 14 amino acids. The germline V gene encodes CDR1 MNHNY and CDR2 SVGAGI (reference sequence). V was trimmed by 0 bases and J by 7 bases, leaving 13 bases between them.

Ten or more counts support this clonotype. The J gene is TRBJ1-1, the V gene TRBV4-1, with 10 bases lining up with TRBD1. CDR3 size: 17 residues. V trimming: 3 bases; J trimming: 1 base; junction bases outside the gene matches: 8. Germline CDR1 MGHRA, CDR2 YSYEKL. This chain's CDR3 is CASSHPGTGVANTEAFF. Written as DNA, the CDR3 is TGCGCCAGCAGCCATCCGGGGACAGGGGTCGCGAACACTGAAGCTTTCTTT.

This clonotype was detected many times. This rearrangement joins TRBV5-1 to TRBJ2-1; no definite D call. Germline CDR1 SGHRS, CDR2 YFSETQ. Between the trimmed V and J ends, which lost 5 bases and 4 bases, there was a span of 13 bases. This CDR3 has 14 residues. The CDR3 DNA is TGCGCCAGCAGAGGGCTAACGGTATACAATGAGCAGTTCTTC. It codes for CASRGLTVYNEQFF.

This clonotype has a handful of counts. J is TRBJ2-1 and V is TRBV6-5, with D possibly being TRBD1 (6 bases). Germline assignment: CDR1 MNHEY and CDR2 SVGAGI. This CDR3 has 18 residues. V was cut by 1 base and J by 1 base, with 17 bases left in between. The chain's CDR3 is CASSYFSLQGSSYNEQFF. DNA for the CDR3: TGTGCCAGCAGTTACTTTTCTCTACAGGGAAGTTCCTACAATGAGCAGTTCTTC.

This rearrangement joins TRBV5-1 to TRBJ2-5; D is ambiguous. This CDR3 has 15 amino acids. V was pared by 0 bases and J by 5 bases, with 14 bases between. The germline CDR1 and CDR2 sequences are SGHRS and YFSETQ. This CDR3 is CASSLEGWIGETQYF. CDR3 DNA: TGCGCCAGCAGCTTGGAAGGATGGATCGGTGAGACCCAGTACTTC.

The genes are TRBV12-3 or TRBV12-4 and TRBJ2-1; D perhaps matches TRBD2 (5 bases). This CDR3 has 10 residues. V was cut by 8 bases and J by 9 bases, with 8 bases left in between. The CDR3 DNA sequence: TGTGCCAGCGGAGCGGTTGAGCAGTTCTTC. This translates into CASGAVEQFF.

This clonotype appeared a few times. The chain employs TRBV12-3 or TRBV12-4 and TRBJ2-5; D remains unclear. The CDR3 is 14 amino acids. V lost 6 bases to trimming and J lost 1 base, with 12 bases between them. The CDR3 sequence is CASSRQKLQETQYF. Here the CDR3 DNA reads TGTGCCAGCAGCCGACAAAAACTCCAAGAGACCCAGTACTTC.

This sequence joins TRBV2 and TRBJ1-5; possibly TRBD1 for D (5 bases). Germline CDR1 SNHLY, CDR2 FYNNEI. V lost 2 bases and J lost 8, with 16 bases in between. CDR3 length: 15 residues. CDR3 nucleotides: TGTGCCAGCAGTGAAAAGGACACGCTAGGAAAGCCCCAGCATTTT. Its translation is CASSEKDTLGKPQHF.